Here is one T cell receptor beta chain with its context. Its antigen is unknown. TCRdb's table, derived via immunoSEQ multiplex PCR, lists solely in-frame clones and lacks some. The sample has 20,000 or so clones; about 80% are singletons. The data were taken from a study of EBV T-cell therapy then PD-1 blockade in nasopharyngeal carcinoma. The CDR3 is 13 residues long. Per germline, CDR1 MNHEY and CDR2 SVGAGI. Trimming shortened V by 2 bases and J by 8 bases, and 12 bases separated the two germline ends. Time point denoted: 266 days after commencement of treatment, after nivolumab therapy. Sample treatment: AdE1-LMPpoly-expanded autologous EBV-specific T-cell therapy followed by anti-PD-1 nivolumab.

The material was CD8+ T cells from blood, obtained at approximately day 250 from a patient whose treatment included autologous EBV-specific T cells and nivolumab. The chain employs TRBV6-5 and TRBJ1-2, with unresolved D. The sequence was obtained from a man in his forties with nasopharyngeal carcinoma. Written as DNA, the CDR3 is TGTGCCAGCAGTTACGGCGTCAGTAAGGGCTACACCTTC. Protein sequence: CASSYGVSKGYTF.